This TCR beta chain was recorded in a study of T cells in Graves' hyperthyroidism and ophthalmopathy. Amplification of TCR beta CDR3 regions used RNA as the template. HTBI primers were the set used in a first-round RT-PCR of the TCR CDR3. TCRdb recomputed calls from the multiplex PCR reads with MiXCR, one row per CDR3 protein. This sample has over 150,000 distinct CDR3 sequences, with around 17% found just once. The table lists this clonotype with many counts. V was clipped by 1 base and J by 2 bases, with 6 bases between them. Germline CDR1 reads DFQATT; CDR2 reads SNEGSKA (reference sequence). The CDR3 is 14 residues long.

Material: blood. The chain joins TRBV20-1 to TRBJ2-6; no clear D. This TCR was sampled from a woman between 45 and 65 years old with Graves' hyperthyroidism. The CDR3 loop reads CSARVGAGANVLTF. CDR3 coding DNA: TGCAGTGCTAGAGTGGGTGCTGGGGCCAACGTCCTGACTTTC.